This T cell receptor beta chain was identified during a study of T cells in Graves' hyperthyroidism and ophthalmopathy (dated by TCRdb to the late 2010s). With regard to the full study: Peripheral blood was collected at initial diagnosis, before any treatment. A discovery cohort of about 100 patients, 43 with Graves' ophthalmopathy and about 58 with stable Graves' hyperthyroidism, was used to find distinguishing TCR V-J signatures. Prospective prediction of ophthalmopathy was tested in an independent validation cohort of some 20 hyperthyroidism patients and approximately 17 patients who later progressed to ophthalmopathy. For training and testing, the 100 or so patients in the discovery cohort were randomly divided in a 7:3 ratio. In six Graves' hyperthyroidism patients, the study also compared T-cell repertoires from thyroid tissue with T-cell repertoires from blood. Following sampling, methimazole starting at 30 mg daily was given to hyperthyroidism patients, and high-dose intravenous methylprednisolone was given to ophthalmopathy patients. TCR Vbeta CDR3 sequencing of 120 to 150 peripheral blood samples (approximately 44 ophthalmopathy, 75 hyperthyroidism and some 17 progressor patients) is reported in the paper. What the research found in general, with its limitations: Ophthalmopathy was separated from stable hyperthyroidism by a 13 V-J signature model, with just over 85% sensitivity and about 81% specificity obtained in cross-validation and 80%/75% obtained in testing. In validation, the model predicted progression to ophthalmopathy a median of roughly 6.1 months before onset, with about 64% sensitivity and roughly 77% specificity. Blood samples also contained most of the expanded thyroid clonotypes (frequency above 0.001), which suggests that blood repertoires may reflect thyroid immune responses. Sample size was not statistically predetermined, and investigators were not blinded to group allocation.

Reading from cysteine to phenylalanine, the CDR3 counts 16 amino acids. Just CDR3 DNA is preserved here, 48 bases in frame from base 1. Trimming removed 5 bases from V and 8 bases from J; the gene matches leave 9 bases unexplained. CDR1 SGHTA and CDR2 FQGNSA were looked up in the germline V gene. A patient counted as having stable Graves' hyperthyroidism if no progression to ophthalmopathy occurred over 18 months of follow-up. Hyperthyroidism patients were aged 18 to 65 years and newly diagnosed, with disease duration of less than 2 months. Any patient with an uncontrolled infection, another autoimmune disease, pregnancy or lactation was excluded. Clinical symptoms, serum thyroxine and TRAb, thyroid ultrasound, and orbital computed tomography formed the basis for the diagnoses. PBMCs were separated from under 12 ml of fresh peripheral blood using Ficoll-Paque density gradient centrifugation. Trizol reagent was used to extract total RNA, and RNA quality was then checked on an Agilent 2100 Bioanalyzer.

Amplification of TCR beta CDR3 regions was carried out from RNA transcripts. The TCR CDR3 was subjected to a first round of RT-PCR using the HTBI primer set and the Qiagen OneStep RT-PCR kit. A second multiplex PCR round built the libraries, followed by size selection and purification. Paired-end sequencing of the libraries was performed with 100 bp reads on an Illumina HiSeq2000. The authors' analysis ran thus. SOAPnuke was used to process the raw data, with reads discarded if the reads contained adapters or uncalled bases, had a mean Phred below 15, or lacked an exact constant-primer or identifier match. COPE v1.2.5 was used to merge the high-quality paired reads, and each unique nucleotide sequence was defined as a clonotype. MiTCR v1.1 was used to align the clonotypes against IMGT TRBV, TRBD and TRBJ reference segments. Analysis was restricted to V-J combinations with a frequency above 0.0001, which covered roughly 99% of repertoires. A TCS score was defined as the ratio of F50 (clonal expansion) to E x V (chaos), with BLOSUM62-based TCRdist applied between CDR3 peptides within each V-J. Welch's t-statistics and random forest reduced fewer than 600 V-J features to 13, which were used in a naive Bayes classifier (R e1071). The Morisita-Horn index was used to measure how similar the thyroid and blood repertoires were. The public sequencing data were trimmed at Q25 with fastp and processed into clonotypes with MiXCR by TCRdb, which kept only in-frame beta chains. Entries that share a CDR3 protein sequence are merged under the most common genes and DNA. The V and J calls and clone size come from TCRdb's table, not from the authors' own analysis. The sample table contains roughly 800,000 distinct CDR3 sequences; only one count was recorded for over 35% of them. The ten largest clones take up approximately 8.7% of the sample.

As to this clonotype: Its specific antigen is unknown. Within one base of it there is no much larger clone, and no base qualities were kept.

Sequencing was carried out using blood. The clonotype was recovered from a man between 18 and 29 years old with Graves' hyperthyroidism. Recombination connected TRBV7-2 to TRBJ2-2, with TRBD2 identical over 12 junction bases. The nucleotide sequence reads as follows: TGTGCCAGCAGCCGGGGACTAGCGGGTCGGGAGGGGGAGCTGTTTTTT. Translated, this gives CASSRGLAGREGELFF. Supplemented by the reference TRBV7-2 and TRBJ2-2 proteins around the CDR3, the complete variable domain is GAGVSQSPSNKVTEKGKDVELRCDPISGHTALYWYRQSLGQGLEFLIYFQGNSAPDKSGLPSDRFSAERTGGSVSTLTIQRTQQEDSAVYLCASSRGLAGREGELFFGEGSRLTVL.